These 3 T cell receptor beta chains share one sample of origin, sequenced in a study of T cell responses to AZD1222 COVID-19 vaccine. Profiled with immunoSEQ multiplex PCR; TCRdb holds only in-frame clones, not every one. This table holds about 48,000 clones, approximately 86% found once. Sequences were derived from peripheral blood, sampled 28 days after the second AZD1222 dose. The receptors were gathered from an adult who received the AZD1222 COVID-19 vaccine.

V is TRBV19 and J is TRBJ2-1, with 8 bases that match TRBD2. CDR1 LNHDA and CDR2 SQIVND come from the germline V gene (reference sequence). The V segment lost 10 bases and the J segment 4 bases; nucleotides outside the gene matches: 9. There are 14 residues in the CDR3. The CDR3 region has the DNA TGTGCCATTTCGGGAGGGCCCGTTTACAATGAGCAGTTCTTC. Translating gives CAISGGPVYNEQFF.

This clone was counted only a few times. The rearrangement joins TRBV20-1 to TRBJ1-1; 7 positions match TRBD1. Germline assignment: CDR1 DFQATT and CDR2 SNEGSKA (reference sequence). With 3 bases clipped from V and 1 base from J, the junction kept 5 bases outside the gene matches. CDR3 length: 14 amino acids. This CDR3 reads CSASGTDRNTEAFF. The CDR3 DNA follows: TGCAGTGCTAGTGGGACAGACCGGAACACTGAAGCTTTCTTT.

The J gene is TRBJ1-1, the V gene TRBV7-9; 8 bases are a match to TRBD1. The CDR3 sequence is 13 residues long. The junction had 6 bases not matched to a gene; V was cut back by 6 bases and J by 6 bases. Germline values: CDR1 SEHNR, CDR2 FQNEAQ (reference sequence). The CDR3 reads CASSSGGRAEAFF. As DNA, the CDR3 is TGTGCCAGCAGTTCAGGGGGCAGGGCTGAAGCTTTCTTT.